The 30 T cell receptor beta chains presented below share a single source sample, sequenced in a study of blood T cell repertoires in COVID-19. Method: immunoSEQ multiplex PCR; TCRdb's copy keeps in-frame clones and lacks some. Among roughly 80,000 clones, roughly nine tenths were seen once, and the ten largest hold about 8.2%. Sequencing input: peripheral blood. The receptors shown here come from a human donor in a cohort sampled during active COVID-19.

This clone has more than one count but fewer than ten. V usage is TRBV6-5 and J usage is TRBJ1-2, with 7 nucleotides matching TRBD1. CDR3 length: 13 residues. V shed 8 bases and J 4 bases; nucleotides not matched to a gene: 7. Germline V gives CDR1 MNHEY, CDR2 SVGAGI. CDR3 sequence: CASAVQGTYGYTF. The CDR3 DNA sequence: TGTGCCAGCGCCGTACAGGGGACCTATGGCTACACCTTC.

The chain links TRBV6-5 to TRBJ2-1; the match to TRBD2 covers 10 bases. The V and J ends lost 6 bases and 6 bases, in that order; junction bases with no gene match: 8. Per the germline V gene, CDR1 is MNHEY and CDR2 is SVGAGI. This CDR3 has 15 residues. The CDR3 DNA is TGTGCCAGCAGCCCCCGGGCTAGCGGGAGCAATGAGCAGTTCTTC. The encoded protein is CASSPRASGSNEQFF.

The chain links TRBV5-1 to TRBJ2-1; 9 bases map to TRBD1. J lost 2 bases, V lost 4 bases, and 4 bases had no gene match. Germline CDR1 SGHRS, CDR2 YFSETQ. The CDR3 consists of 15 residues. The CDR3 protein is CASSLTGGTYNEQFF. In nucleotides, the CDR3 is TGCGCCAGCAGCCTGACAGGGGGGACCTACAATGAGCAGTTCTTC.

The CDR3 spells CASSMMTGVSEAFF. The CDR3, as DNA: TGTGCCAGCAGTATGATGACAGGTGTCTCTGAAGCTTTCTTT. The rearrangement links TRBV2 to TRBJ1-1; maybe TRBD1 (6 bases). Germline V gene data show CDR1 as SNHLY and CDR2 as FYNNEI. This CDR3 comprises 14 residues. The germline V and J ends were trimmed by 5 bases and 6 bases, with 16 bases remaining between them. Drawing the rest from reference TRBV2 and TRBJ1-1, the complete variable domain is EPEVTQTPSHQVTQMGQEVILRCVPISNHLYFYWYRQILGQKVEFLVSFYNNEISEKSEIFDDQFSVERPDGSNFTLKIRSTKLEDSAMYFCASSMMTGVSEAFFGQGTRLTVV.

This sequence joins TRBV7-2 and TRBJ1-5; no firm D call. The CDR3 is 14 amino acids. Trimming pared 1 base from V and 4 bases from J, leaving 8 bases between. The germline V gene encodes CDR1 SGHTA and CDR2 FQGNSA. The CDR3: CASSLVPINQPQHF. DNA for the CDR3: TGTGCCAGCAGCTTAGTTCCAATTAATCAGCCCCAGCATTTT.

The J gene is TRBJ1-2, the V gene TRBV6-5, with TRBD1 as a possible D gene (5 bases). The CDR3 loop spans 12 amino acids. The germline CDR1 and CDR2 sequences are MNHEY and SVGAGI. V was trimmed by 6 bases and J by 8 bases, leaving 13 bases between them. Here the CDR3 DNA reads TGTGCCAGCAGAGCCGACAGTGGAGGCTACACCTTC. This codes for CASRADSGGYTF.

This clone was seen only a few times. The chain carries TRBV14 and TRBJ1-1; possible D gene TRBD1, 5 bases. CDR1 and CDR2 (germline): SGHDN, FVKESK. V lost 6 bases and J lost 3, with 20 bases in between. This CDR3 is 16 amino acids long. The CDR3 is CASSLNPTEGYTEAFF. The DNA of the CDR3 is TGTGCCAGCAGTTTGAATCCGACGGAGGGGTACACTGAAGCTTTCTTT.

The chain has TRBV20-1 and TRBJ1-1, with a possible D match to TRBD1 (5 bases). Trimming cost V 5 bases and J 5 bases, with 9 bases left between them. The CDR3 covers 11 residues. Germline V lookup: CDR1 DFQATT, CDR2 SNEGSKA (reference sequence). CDR3 nucleotides: TGCAGTGCTCTATACAGGACTGAAGCTTTCTTT. This gives the protein CSALYRTEAFF.

The sample holds a few counts of this clone. This chain joins TRBV10-3 and TRBJ1-5, with D unresolved. V lost 6 bases, J lost 7 bases, and 13 bases lay in between. This CDR3 is 13 amino acids long. Germline lookup yields CDR1 ENHRY and CDR2 SYGVKD. CDR3 region: CAIRGGGGQPQHF. CDR3 coding DNA: TGTGCCATCAGAGGCGGAGGCGGGCAGCCCCAGCATTTT.

This chain uses TRBV28 with TRBJ2-2, with 9 bases identical to TRBD2. CDR1 and CDR2 from the germline V gene are MDHEN and SYDVKM. The CDR3 has 16 amino acids. The ends lost 7 bases at V and 0 bases at J; junction bases unmatched: 6. CDR3 region: CASMIAGATNTGELFF. The CDR3, as DNA: TGTGCCAGCATGATAGCGGGAGCAACGAACACCGGGGAGCTGTTTTTT. The complete variable domain, with remaining parts taken from reference TRBV28 and TRBJ2-2, reads DVKVTQSSRYLVKRTGEKVFLECVQDMDHENMFWYRQDPGLGLRLIYFSYDVKMKEKGDIPEGYSVSREKKERFSLILESASTNQTSMYLCASMIAGATNTGELFFGEGSRLTVL.

The genes are TRBV5-1 and TRBJ2-4; D gene uncertain. Germline values: CDR1 SGHRS, CDR2 YFSETQ. The V end was cut by 4 bases, the J end by 1 base, with 12 bases between. This CDR3 is built from 15 residues. Written as DNA, the CDR3 is TGCGCCAGCAGCGGGCAGGCCTCGGCCAAAAACATTCAGTACTTC. Encoded protein: CASSGQASAKNIQYF.

The V and J genes are TRBV24-1 and TRBJ1-5; 8 bases are shared with TRBD1. CDR1 and CDR2 (germline): KGHDR, SFDVKD. CDR3 length: 15 residues. J lost 0 bases, V lost 4 bases, and 1 base had no gene match. CDR3 in DNA: TGTGCCACCAGTGAAGGACAGGGTAGCAATCAGCCCCAGCATTTT. Its protein is CATSEGQGSNQPQHF.

This clone was seen only once. The chain combines TRBV27 with TRBJ2-1, with D maybe TRBD1 (6 bases). Trimming cost V 0 bases and J 5 bases, with 14 bases left between them. Per germline, CDR1 MNHEY and CDR2 SMNVEV (reference sequence). The CDR3 is 16 amino acids. CDR3 residues: CASSLSGDTLNNEQFF. CDR3 nucleotide sequence: TGTGCCAGCAGTTTATCAGGGGACACACTAAACAATGAGCAGTTCTTC.

J is TRBJ2-7 and V is TRBV18; 9 bases match TRBD1. This CDR3 has 19 amino acids. J lost 1 base, V lost 0 bases, and 13 bases had no gene match. Germline V CDR1 and CDR2: KGHSH, LQKENI. This chain's CDR3 is CASSPPMGDRVVKSYEQYF. In DNA form, the CDR3 reads TGTGCCAGCTCACCACCGATGGGGGACAGGGTCGTTAAGTCCTACGAGCAGTACTTC.

This clone showed up just once. The genes are TRBV4-2 and TRBJ2-6; 10 nucleotides agree with TRBD2. With V trimmed by 1 base and J by 1 base, 4 bases remained unmatched. The length of the CDR3 is 18 residues. Germline V CDR1 and CDR2: LGHNA, YNFKEQ. The CDR3 sequence: CASSQVPSGSSGANVLTF. The CDR3 DNA sequence: TGTGCCAGCAGCCAAGTCCCTAGCGGGAGTTCTGGGGCCAACGTCCTGACTTTC.

V gene TRBV5-1 combines with J gene TRBJ2-7; 9 bases align to TRBD1. Trimming removed 4 bases from V and 4 bases from J; junction bases left unmatched: 6. The CDR3 has 14 residues. Germline CDR1 is SGHRS and CDR2 is YFSETQ. The CDR3 DNA sequence: TGCGCCAGCAGCGGGGGACAGGGAGCTTACGAGCAGTACTTC. Its protein product is CASSGGQGAYEQYF.

This chain joins TRBV9 and TRBJ2-7; 11 bases fit TRBD2. Trimming at V came to 4 bases and at J to 6 bases, leaving 18 bases not matched to a gene. The germline V gene has CDR1 SGDLS and CDR2 YYNGEE. This CDR3 region has 18 residues. The CDR3 sequence: CASSQTTSGSFPGVEQYF. CDR3 sequence (DNA): TGTGCCAGCAGCCAAACAACTAGCGGGAGCTTCCCCGGTGTCGAGCAGTACTTC.

V usage is TRBV19 and J usage is TRBJ2-5; 8 bases fit TRBD1. This CDR3 has 17 residues. Germline CDR1 is LNHDA and CDR2 is SQIVND (reference sequence). The V gene end was trimmed by 8 bases and the J gene end by 3 bases; junction bases not matched to a gene: 17. In DNA, the CDR3 is TGTGCCAGTTCCAGGGGGCTGTCGACTAGTGGTAAAGAGACCCAGTACTTC. Protein: CASSRGLSTSGKETQYF.

V and J are TRBV7-6 and TRBJ2-1; D is perhaps TRBD2 (6 bases). Trimming left V 5 bases short and J 7 bases short, with 12 bases between. Germline V gene sequence: CDR1 SGHVS, CDR2 FNYEAQ. The CDR3 contains 13 residues. The CDR3 bases are TGTGCCAGCAGCCCGAGACGGGGGAATGAGCAGTTCTTC. Protein: CASSPRRGNEQFF.

CDR3 bases: TGTGCCAGCTCACCTTCCGGGACAGCTCAAGAGACCCAGTACTTC. Translating gives CASSPSGTAQETQYF. This rearrangement joins TRBV18 to TRBJ2-5, with 7 bases lining up with TRBD1. Looked up from germline, CDR1 is KGHSH and CDR2 is LQKENI. The CDR3 extends over 15 amino acids. J lost 2 bases, V lost 3 bases, and 6 bases had no gene match.

The chain is built from TRBV5-4 and TRBJ2-5, with a weak D call TRBD2 (5 bases). Germline CDR1 SGHNT, CDR2 YYREEE (reference sequence). The CDR3 length is 14 residues. Trimming stripped 0 bases from V and 4 bases from J, with 10 bases between. The CDR3 nucleotides read TGTGCCAGCAGCTTGGCAGCACGGGGAGAGACCCAGTACTTC. This gives the protein CASSLAARGETQYF.

The chain's CDR3 is CASSLNPGTYEQYF. CDR3 nucleotides: TGTGCCAGCAGCCTTAACCCCGGGACATACGAGCAGTACTTC. This chain uses TRBV5-6 with TRBJ2-7; a weak D match, TRBD1 (6 bases). Germline V lookup: CDR1 SGHDT, CDR2 YYEEEE. The CDR3 is made up of 14 amino acids. Trimming took 4 bases from V and 4 from J, leaving 15 bases between them. The full variable domain, its missing parts supplied by reference TRBV5-6 and TRBJ2-7, is DAGVTQSPTHLIKTRGQQVTLRCSPKSGHDTVSWYQQALGQGPQFIFQYYEEEERQRGNFPDRFSGHQFPNYSSELNVNALLLGDSALYLCASSLNPGTYEQYFGPGTRLTVT.

This chain links TRBV5-1 with TRBJ2-6, with D perhaps matching TRBD1 (6 bases). Trimming stripped 4 bases from V and 2 bases from J, with 7 bases between. This CDR3 is 14 amino acids long. In germline, CDR1 is SGHRS, CDR2 YFSETQ. This CDR3 is CASSQGTGANVLTF. In nucleotides, the CDR3 is TGCGCCAGCAGCCAGGGGACTGGGGCCAACGTCCTGACTTTC.

CDR3 amino acids: CASLEGANEAFF. CDR3 bases: TGTGCCAGCCTAGAGGGGGCGAATGAAGCTTTCTTT. The chain carries TRBV12-3 or TRBV12-4 and TRBJ1-1; 7 positions match TRBD1. The V segment lost 8 bases and the J segment 7 bases; nucleotides outside the gene matches: 7. The CDR3 extends over 12 amino acids.

This chain links TRBV29-1 with TRBJ2-1; 9 bases line up with TRBD2. V was pared by 0 bases and J by 8 bases, with 14 bases of the junction left unmatched. The length of the CDR3 is 17 residues. Looked up from germline, CDR1 is SQVTM and CDR2 is ANQGSEA. The CDR3 DNA follows: TGCAGCGTTGAAGATGTGGCGGGAGGGCCCTTCGTCTATGAGCAGTTCTTC. It encodes CSVEDVAGGPFVYEQFF.

This sequence joins TRBV15 and TRBJ1-4, with D possibly being TRBD1 (6 bases). Trimming cost V 5 bases and J 8 bases, with 12 bases left between them. CDR1 LNHNV and CDR2 YYDKDF come from the germline V gene (reference sequence). This CDR3 is 13 amino acids long. The CDR3 region is CATSSRQVEKLFF. Here the CDR3 DNA reads TGTGCCACCAGCTCCCGACAGGTCGAAAAACTGTTTTTT.

This clone is termed medium-sized (0.01 to 0.1%). The V call is TRBV3-1 (or the pseudogene TRBV3-2), the J call TRBJ1-2; TRBD1 is a possible D gene (5 bases). Trimming cost V 0 bases and J 8 bases, with 25 bases left between them. The CDR3 has 18 residues. CDR1 and CDR2 (germline): LGHDT, YNNKEL (reference sequence). This CDR3 is CASSQDRPLTGPGGGYTF. The CDR3 bases are TGTGCCAGCAGCCAAGATCGCCCCCTTACCGGACCCGGGGGGGGCTACACCTTC.

This clone was recorded only once. The gene calls are TRBV7-2 and TRBJ2-1; D unresolved. In germline, CDR1 is SGHTA, CDR2 FQGNSA. V was pared by 2 bases and J by 4 bases, with 6 bases between. The CDR3 covers 13 residues. CDR3 nucleotide sequence: TGTGCCAGCAGCTTAACCAGGTACAATGAGCAGTTCTTC. This sequence encodes CASSLTRYNEQFF.

V usage is TRBV7-8 and J usage is TRBJ2-7; D remains ambiguous. V lost 1 base to trimming and J lost 2 bases, with 12 bases between them. Germline CDR1 is SGHVS and CDR2 is FQNEAQ. This CDR3 spans 15 amino acids. The chain's CDR3 is CASSLEARSAYEQYF. As DNA, the CDR3 is TGTGCCAGCAGCTTAGAGGCCAGGTCAGCCTACGAGCAGTACTTC. Full variable domain (rest looked up from reference TRBV7-8 and TRBJ2-7): GAGVSQSPRYKVAKRGQDVALRCDPISGHVSLFWYQQALGQGPEFLTYFQNEAQLDKSGLPSDRFFAERPEGSVSTLKIQRTQQEDSAVYLCASSLEARSAYEQYFGPGTRLTVT.

The genes are TRBV10-3 and TRBJ1-6; TRBD1 might be the D (5 bases). Deletions cut 0 bases from V and 8 bases from J, with 11 bases between. The CDR3 is 15 residues long. Per the germline V gene, CDR1 is ENHRY and CDR2 is SYGVKD. CDR3 DNA: TGTGCCATCAGTGAGTCATCGGGGGGTGATTCACCCCTCCACTTT. Encoded protein: CAISESSGGDSPLHF.